A selection of T cell receptor beta chains follows, all from one sample in a study of regulatory T cells in long-lasting Graves disease. TCRdb redid the calling of the multiplex PCR reads with MiXCR, one entry per CDR3 protein. The repertoire includes around 430,000 distinct CDR3 sequences, about 22% of them detected once, and less than 15% sits in the top ten. The source was peripheral blood mononuclear cells (PBMCs), collected when the disease was refractory, from a patient treated with antithyroid drugs. The receptor set was obtained from a female donor with Graves disease. Each CDR3 is given with its conserved first and last residue. D genes are given only for firm matches. Where a row states a size, it is once, few, many or the class of an expanded clone; other rows omit it.

j_gene: TRBJ1-1; v_gene: TRBV6-1; d_gene: -; abundance: few; CDR3aa: CASRLNLGNTEAFF; CDR3nt: TGTGCCAGCAGACTTAACCTAGGGAACACTGAAGCTTTCTTT
j_gene: TRBJ2-7; v_gene: TRBV7-2; d_gene: -; abundance: few; CDR3aa: CASSSTGTYYEQYF; CDR3nt: TGTGCCAGCAGCTCAACCGGGACTTACTACGAGCAGTACTTC
j_gene: TRBJ2-7; v_gene: TRBV6-1; d_gene: -; abundance: -; CDR3aa: CASSDSLNYRGGTYEQYF; CDR3nt: TGTGCCAGCAGTGACTCGCTTAATTACAGGGGAGGGACCTACGAGCAGTACTTC
j_gene: TRBJ2-2; v_gene: TRBV7-2; d_gene: -; abundance: many; CDR3aa: CASSLDSSLGTGELFF; CDR3nt: TGTGCCAGCAGCCTTGACAGTTCCCTAGGGACCGGGGAGCTGTTTTTT
j_gene: TRBJ2-7; v_gene: TRBV27; d_gene: TRBD2; abundance: many; CDR3aa: CASSPTSGGAAVYEQYF; CDR3nt: TGTGCCAGCAGTCCAACTAGCGGGGGGGCCGCGGTATACGAGCAGTACTTC
j_gene: TRBJ2-1; v_gene: TRBV7-9; d_gene: -; abundance: -; CDR3aa: CASSLRDHNEQFF; CDR3nt: TGTGCCAGCAGCCTCAGGGACCACAATGAGCAGTTCTTC
j_gene: TRBJ1-1; v_gene: TRBV5-1; d_gene: -; abundance: many; CDR3aa: CASTSGDGNTEAFF; CDR3nt: TGCGCCAGCACGTCCGGGGACGGAAACACTGAAGCTTTCTTT
j_gene: TRBJ2-2; v_gene: TRBV28; d_gene: -; abundance: many; CDR3aa: CASSLSGVRELFF; CDR3nt: TGTGCCAGCAGTTTATCTGGGGTTAGGGAGCTGTTTTTT
j_gene: TRBJ2-7; v_gene: TRBV7-2; d_gene: -; abundance: many; CDR3aa: CASSLASRYEQYF; CDR3nt: TGTGCCAGCAGCTTAGCTAGCCGCTACGAGCAGTACTTC
j_gene: TRBJ2-1; v_gene: TRBV6-5; d_gene: TRBD1; abundance: -; CDR3aa: CASGYPPGQGAVVQVQFF; CDR3nt: TGTGCCAGCGGTTACCCCCCGGGACAGGGGGCTGTCGTACAGGTGCAGTTCTTC
j_gene: TRBJ2-3; v_gene: TRBV7-3; d_gene: -; abundance: -; CDR3aa: CASSKPGPPLADTQYF; CDR3nt: TGTGCCAGCAGCAAACCGGGTCCCCCTCTTGCAGATACGCAGTATTTT
j_gene: TRBJ2-7; v_gene: TRBV7-2; d_gene: -; abundance: many; CDR3aa: CASSSPGNYEQYF; CDR3nt: TGTGCCAGCAGCTCCCCGGGGAACTACGAGCAGTACTTC
j_gene: TRBJ1-5; v_gene: TRBV19; d_gene: TRBD1; abundance: many; CDR3aa: CASSTSDRGEDQPQHF; CDR3nt: TGTGCCAGTAGTACTTCGGACAGGGGGGAAGATCAGCCCCAGCATTTT
j_gene: TRBJ2-1; v_gene: TRBV2; d_gene: -; abundance: -; CDR3aa: CASSEPGKLDEQFF; CDR3nt: TGTGCCAGCAGTGAACCGGGGAAGTTGGATGAGCAGTTCTTC
j_gene: TRBJ1-1; v_gene: TRBV18; d_gene: TRBD1; abundance: few; CDR3aa: CASSPTTGVAFF; CDR3nt: TGTGCCAGCTCACCGACGACAGGGGTAGCTTTCTTT
j_gene: TRBJ1-2; v_gene: TRBV5-6; d_gene: -; abundance: -; CDR3aa: CASSPWGRFGYTF; CDR3nt: TGTGCCAGCAGCCCGTGGGGGAGATTTGGCTACACCTTC
j_gene: TRBJ2-1; v_gene: TRBV6-2/TRBV6-3; d_gene: TRBD2; abundance: -; CDR3aa: CASSYGSGSHEQFF; CDR3nt: TGTGCCAGCAGTTACGGTAGCGGGAGTCATGAGCAGTTCTTC
j_gene: TRBJ2-5; v_gene: TRBV5-5; d_gene: -; abundance: -; CDR3aa: CASSLVPSETQYF; CDR3nt: TGTGCCAGCAGTTTGGTCCCGTCAGAGACCCAGTACTTC
j_gene: TRBJ1-6; v_gene: TRBV28; d_gene: -; abundance: many; CDR3aa: CASSLVEAGASNSPLHF; CDR3nt: TGTGCCAGCAGTTTAGTTGAGGCAGGGGCGTCGAATTCACCCCTCCACTTT
j_gene: TRBJ2-7; v_gene: TRBV10-3; d_gene: -; abundance: many; CDR3aa: CAISEMSGTGYEQYF; CDR3nt: TGTGCCATCAGTGAGATGTCGGGGACGGGATACGAGCAGTACTTC
j_gene: TRBJ1-1; v_gene: TRBV7-2; d_gene: -; abundance: many; CDR3aa: CASSFIQGSTEAFF; CDR3nt: TGTGCCAGCAGCTTCATACAGGGAAGCACTGAAGCTTTCTTT
j_gene: TRBJ2-5; v_gene: TRBV5-1; d_gene: TRBD1; abundance: few; CDR3aa: CASSLGTGRETQYF; CDR3nt: TGCGCCAGCAGCCTCGGGACAGGAAGAGAGACCCAGTACTTC
j_gene: TRBJ2-1; v_gene: TRBV12-3/TRBV12-4; d_gene: TRBD2; abundance: few; CDR3aa: CASRGGNQGNYNEQFF; CDR3nt: TGTGCCAGCAGGGGGGGGAACCAGGGCAACTACAATGAGCAGTTCTTC
j_gene: TRBJ2-4; v_gene: TRBV6-5; d_gene: TRBD2; abundance: -; CDR3aa: CASSYSPGGRNIQYF; CDR3nt: TGTGCCAGCAGTTACTCTCCGGGGGGGCGCAACATTCAGTACTTC
j_gene: TRBJ1-4; v_gene: TRBV15; d_gene: TRBD1; abundance: -; CDR3aa: CATGVGDSNSEKLFF; CDR3nt: TGTGCCACCGGCGTAGGGGACAGCAATTCGGAAAAACTGTTTTTT
j_gene: TRBJ2-2; v_gene: TRBV24-1; d_gene: TRBD2; abundance: few; CDR3aa: CATSAPGLAGTGELFF; CDR3nt: TGTGCCACCAGTGCACCGGGACTAGCGGGGACCGGGGAGCTGTTTTTT